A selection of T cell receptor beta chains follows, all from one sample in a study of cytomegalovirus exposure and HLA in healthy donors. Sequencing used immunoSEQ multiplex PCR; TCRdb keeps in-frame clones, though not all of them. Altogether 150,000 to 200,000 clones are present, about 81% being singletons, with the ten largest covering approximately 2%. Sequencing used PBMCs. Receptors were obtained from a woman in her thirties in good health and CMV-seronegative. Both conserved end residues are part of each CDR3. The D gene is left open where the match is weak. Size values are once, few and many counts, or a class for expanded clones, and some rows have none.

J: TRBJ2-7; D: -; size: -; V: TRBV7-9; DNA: TGTGCCAGCAGCCCAGGAACCTACGAGCAGTACTTC; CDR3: CASSPGTYEQYF
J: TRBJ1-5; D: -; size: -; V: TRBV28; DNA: TGTGCCAGCAGTTTACAGGTTACCTATCAGCCCCAGCATTTT; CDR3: CASSLQVTYQPQHF
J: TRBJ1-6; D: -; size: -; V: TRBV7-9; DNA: TGTGCCAGCAGCTCCTCCCCAAAGGGGCCTTCACCCCTCCACTTT; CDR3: CASSSSPKGPSPLHF
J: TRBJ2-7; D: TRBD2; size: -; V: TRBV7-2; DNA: TGTGCCAGCAGCTTAATACTAGCGGGGGACGAGCAGTACTTC; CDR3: CASSLILAGDEQYF
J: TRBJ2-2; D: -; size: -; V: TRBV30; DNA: TGTGCCTGGAGTGTAGTCGGTGGGGGGTACACCGGGGAGCTGTTTTTT; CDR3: CAWSVVGGGYTGELFF
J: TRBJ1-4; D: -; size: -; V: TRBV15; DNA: TGTGCCACCAGCAGAGATTGGGGGGTTAATGAAAAACTGTTTTTT; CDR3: CATSRDWGVNEKLFF
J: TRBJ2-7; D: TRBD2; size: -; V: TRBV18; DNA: TGTGCCAGCTCAACCGGGACTAGCGGGATCTACGAGCAGTACTTC; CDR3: CASSTGTSGIYEQYF
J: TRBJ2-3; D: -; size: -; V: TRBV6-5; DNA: TGTGCCAGCAGTTACCAGTCCAAAAAATATTTT; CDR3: CASSYQSKKYF
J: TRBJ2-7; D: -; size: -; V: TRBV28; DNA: TGTGCCAGCAGTTTTCCCCAACCGCTCTTTCGGGACAAATCCTACGAGCAGTACTTC; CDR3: CASSFPQPLFRDKSYEQYF
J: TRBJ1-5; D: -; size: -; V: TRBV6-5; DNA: TGTGCCAGCAGTTTGCAGGGTGTGGGTAGCAATCAGCCCCAGCATTTT; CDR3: CASSLQGVGSNQPQHF
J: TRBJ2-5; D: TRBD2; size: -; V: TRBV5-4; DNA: TGTGCCAGCAGCTCTAGCGGCGGAGGAGGGCAGTACTTC; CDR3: CASSSSGGGGQYF
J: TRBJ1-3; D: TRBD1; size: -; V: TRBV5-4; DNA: TGTGCCAGCAGCTTGGGGACAGGGACAGGAAACACCATATATTTT; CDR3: CASSLGTGTGNTIYF
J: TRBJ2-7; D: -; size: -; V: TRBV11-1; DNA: TGTGCCAGCAGCGTATCGGTGTTTACCTACGAGCAGTACTTC; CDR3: CASSVSVFTYEQYF
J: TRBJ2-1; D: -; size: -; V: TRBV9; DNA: TGTGCCAGCAGCGCAACCACAAGGACAGATTCTTACAATGAGCAGTTCTTC; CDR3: CASSATTRTDSYNEQFF
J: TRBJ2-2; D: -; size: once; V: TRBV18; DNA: TGTGCCAGCTCACCAATGGACATATCGAACACCGGGGAGCTGTTTTTT; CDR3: CASSPMDISNTGELFF
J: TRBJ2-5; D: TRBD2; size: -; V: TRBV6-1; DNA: TGTGCCAGCAGTGGGTTGGGCGGGGGACCAGAGACCCAGTACTTC; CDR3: CASSGLGGGPETQYF
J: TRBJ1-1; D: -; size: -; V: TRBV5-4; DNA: TGTGCCAGCAGCCCCCGGGGGACCCGGATGAACACTGAAGCTTTCTTT; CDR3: CASSPRGTRMNTEAFF
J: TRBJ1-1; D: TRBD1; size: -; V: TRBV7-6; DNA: TGTGCCAGCAGCCTAGGCCCCGCTGGACAGGTATACACTGAAGCTTTCTTT; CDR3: CASSLGPAGQVYTEAFF
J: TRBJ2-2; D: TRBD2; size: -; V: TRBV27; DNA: TGTGCCAGCAGTCCCAGACTAGCGGGAGACACCGGGGAGCTGTTTTTT; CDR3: CASSPRLAGDTGELFF
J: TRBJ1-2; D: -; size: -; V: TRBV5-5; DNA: TGTGCCAGCAGCTTGCCGGGATCCCCTAACTATGGCTACACCTTC; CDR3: CASSLPGSPNYGYTF
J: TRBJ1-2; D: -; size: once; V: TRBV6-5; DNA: TGTGCCAGCAGCCCTCGTACAGGGTTTGGCTACACCTTC; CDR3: CASSPRTGFGYTF
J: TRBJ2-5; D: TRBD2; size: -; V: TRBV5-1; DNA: TGCGCCAGCAGCTTAGCGGGAGGGCCCAGGGGGGAGACCCAGTACTTC; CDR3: CASSLAGGPRGETQYF
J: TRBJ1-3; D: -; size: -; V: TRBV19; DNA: TGTGCCAGTAGTGGGTCAGGGCAGATCTCTGGAAACACCATATATTTT; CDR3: CASSGSGQISGNTIYF
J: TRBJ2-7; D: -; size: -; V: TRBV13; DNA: TGTGCCAGCAGCTCAGTATACGAGCAGTACTTC; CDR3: CASSSVYEQYF
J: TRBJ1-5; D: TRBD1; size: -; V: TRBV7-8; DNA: TGTGCCAGCAGCTTAGTGACAGGGGGCAATCAGCCCCAGCATTTT; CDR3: CASSLVTGGNQPQHF
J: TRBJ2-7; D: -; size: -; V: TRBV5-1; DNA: TGCGCCAGCAGCGACGGGGGAACCTACGAGCAGTACTTC; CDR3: CASSDGGTYEQYF
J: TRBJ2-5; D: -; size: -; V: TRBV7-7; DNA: TGTGCCAGCAGCTTCGGAGGGGAGGAGACCCAGTACTTC; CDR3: CASSFGGEETQYF
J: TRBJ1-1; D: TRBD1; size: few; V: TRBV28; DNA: TGTGCCAGCAGTCGAGGGGGACAGGGCAGCACTGAAGCTTTCTTT; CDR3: CASSRGGQGSTEAFF
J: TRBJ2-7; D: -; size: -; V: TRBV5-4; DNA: TGTGCCAGCAGCTTGACTCTAGGCAACTCCTACGAGCAGTACTTC; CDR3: CASSLTLGNSYEQYF
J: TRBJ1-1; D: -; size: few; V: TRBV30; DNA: TGTGCCTGGACCCACCCGCTAGATAATACTGAAGCTTTCTTT; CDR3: CAWTHPLDNTEAFF
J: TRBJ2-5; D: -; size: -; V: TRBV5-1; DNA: TGCGCCAGCAGCCGGGGGGGACAGGGCTTCCAAGAGACCCAGTACTTC; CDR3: CASSRGGQGFQETQYF
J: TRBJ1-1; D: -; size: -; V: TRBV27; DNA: TGTGCCAGCAGTTTCCACTCCGGGAACACTGAAGCTTTCTTT; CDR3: CASSFHSGNTEAFF
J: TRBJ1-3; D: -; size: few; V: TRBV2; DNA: TGTGCCAGCCAGGGAGGTGGAAACACCATATATTTT; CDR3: CASQGGGNTIYF
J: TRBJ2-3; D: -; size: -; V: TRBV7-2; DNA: TGTGCCAGCAGCTACTCATCTAGCACAGATACGCAGTATTTT; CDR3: CASSYSSSTDTQYF
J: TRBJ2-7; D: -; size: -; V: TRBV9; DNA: TGTGCCAGCAGCGCCGGACAGCAAACCTACGAGCAGTACTTC; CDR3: CASSAGQQTYEQYF
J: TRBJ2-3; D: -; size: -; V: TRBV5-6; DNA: TGTGCCAGCAGCTTCGGTGATACGCAGTATTTT; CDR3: CASSFGDTQYF
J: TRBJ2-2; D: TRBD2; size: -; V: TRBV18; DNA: TGTGCCAGCTCAGATCCGGGACTAGCGGAGACCGGGGAGCTGTTTTTT; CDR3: CASSDPGLAETGELFF
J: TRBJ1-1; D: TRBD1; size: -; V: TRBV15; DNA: TGTGCCACCAGCAGAGCTCCCTGGACAGGGGGAACTGAAGCTTTCTTT; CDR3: CATSRAPWTGGTEAFF
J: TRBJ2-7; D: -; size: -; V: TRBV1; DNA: TGCACCAGCAGCCGGTGGTGCGTAAAGGACAACTCCTACGAGCAGTACTTC; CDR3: CTSSRWCVKDNSYEQYF
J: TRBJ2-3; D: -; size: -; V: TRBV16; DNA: TGTGCCAGCAGCCAAACTCTTACAGGGAAAACAGATACGCAGTATTTT; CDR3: CASSQTLTGKTDTQYF
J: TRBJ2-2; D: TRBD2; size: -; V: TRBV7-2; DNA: TGTGCCAGCAGCTTATCGGGACTAGCGGGGGGCACCGGGGAGCTGTTTTTT; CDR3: CASSLSGLAGGTGELFF
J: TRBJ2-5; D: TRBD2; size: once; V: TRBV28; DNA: TGTGCCAGCAGTCGTGCTTGGACTAGCGGGTCCCAAGAGACCCAGTACTTC; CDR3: CASSRAWTSGSQETQYF
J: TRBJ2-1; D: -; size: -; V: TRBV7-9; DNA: TGTGCCAGCAGCCGCCCCAGCAACAGAAACAATGAGCAGTTCTTC; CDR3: CASSRPSNRNNEQFF
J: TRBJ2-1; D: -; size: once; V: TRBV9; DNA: TGTGCCAGCAGCGATACCCCTCGGGGAGATGAGCAGTTCTTC; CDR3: CASSDTPRGDEQFF
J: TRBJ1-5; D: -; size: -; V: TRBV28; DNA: TGTGCCAGCAGTCCACGTAAATCCGGGACACTCAGCAATCAGCCCCAGCATTTT; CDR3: CASSPRKSGTLSNQPQHF
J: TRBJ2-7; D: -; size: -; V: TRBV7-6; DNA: TGTGCCAGCAGCTCCGGACTAATCTCCTACGAGCAGTACTTC; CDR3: CASSSGLISYEQYF
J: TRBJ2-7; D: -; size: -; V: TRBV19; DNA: TGTGCCAGTAGTATTGGACTTGGAAACGAGCAGTACTTC; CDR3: CASSIGLGNEQYF
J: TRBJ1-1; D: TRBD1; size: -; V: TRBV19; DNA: TGTGCCAGTAGCCAGAGGACAGGAAACACTGAAGCTTTCTTT; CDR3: CASSQRTGNTEAFF
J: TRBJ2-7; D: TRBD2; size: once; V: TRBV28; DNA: TGTGCCAGCCGAATCGGGGGGGCGGGATACGAGCAGTACTTC; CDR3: CASRIGGAGYEQYF
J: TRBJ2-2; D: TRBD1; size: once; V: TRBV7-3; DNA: TGTGCCAGCAGCTCCCGGGACAGGGCCGGGGAGCTGTTTTTT; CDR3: CASSSRDRAGELFF
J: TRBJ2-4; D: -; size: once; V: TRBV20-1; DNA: TGCAGTGCTGGGGAGGCGTACATTCAGTACTTC; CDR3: CSAGEAYIQYF
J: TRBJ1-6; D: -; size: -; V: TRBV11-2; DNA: TGTGCCAGCAGCCTCTATGGGGGGAATTCACCCCTCCACTTT; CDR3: CASSLYGGNSPLHF
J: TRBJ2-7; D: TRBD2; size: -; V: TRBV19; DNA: TGTGCCAGTAGTATCACTAGCGCCGTCAGTGAGCAGTACTTC; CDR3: CASSITSAVSEQYF
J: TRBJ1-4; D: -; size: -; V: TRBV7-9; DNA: TGTGCCAGCAGCTTAGGAGACAGAGAAAAACTGTTTTTT; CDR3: CASSLGDREKLFF
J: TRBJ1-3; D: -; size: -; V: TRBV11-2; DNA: TGTGCCAGCAGCTTAGCAGGGTCTGGAAACACCATATATTTT; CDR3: CASSLAGSGNTIYF
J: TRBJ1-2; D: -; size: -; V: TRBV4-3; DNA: TGCGCCAGCAGCCAAGTTCAGGGAATGGGCGGCTACACCTTC; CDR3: CASSQVQGMGGYTF
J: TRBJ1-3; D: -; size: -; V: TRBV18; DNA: TGTGCCAGCTCACCATCCCCAGGGGCGCGGGGAAACACCATATATTTT; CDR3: CASSPSPGARGNTIYF
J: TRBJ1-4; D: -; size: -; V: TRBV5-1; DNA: TGCGCCAGCAGCTTGAGTGTGGGACATTCTAATGAAAAACTGTTTTTT; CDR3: CASSLSVGHSNEKLFF
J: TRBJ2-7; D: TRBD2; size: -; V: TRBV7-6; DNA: TGTGCCAGCAGCTTCGGAAGCGGGGGCTCCTACGAGCAGTACTTC; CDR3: CASSFGSGGSYEQYF
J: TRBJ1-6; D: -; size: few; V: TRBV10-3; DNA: TGTGCCATCAGTGAAGGGGGGGGAAGTGCTAATTCACCCCTCCACTTT; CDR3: CAISEGGGSANSPLHF